The 16 T cell receptor beta chains in this list originate from one sample, sequenced in a study of PD-1 and CTLA-4 blockade in melanoma. TCRdb's table, derived via immunoSEQ multiplex PCR, lists solely in-frame clones and lacks some. Of 25,000 to 40,000 clones in the sample, 88% were seen once. The specimen comprised CD8+ T cells from peripheral blood, sampled from a patient given anti-PD-1 treatment. Every receptor here comes from a human donor with melanoma.

The chain carries TRBV7-2 and TRBJ1-5; no clear D gene. CDR3 length: 14 residues. Germline V CDR1 and CDR2: SGHTA, FQGNSA. The V gene lost 4 bases and the J gene lost 0 bases, with 7 bases spanning the gap. CDR3 sequence (DNA): TGTGCCAGCAGCTCCCAGGTTAGCAATCAGCCCCAGCATTTT. Its translation is CASSSQVSNQPQHF.

The genes are TRBV5-6 and TRBJ1-2, with D tentatively TRBD1 (5 bases). Trimming shortened V by 2 bases and J by 6 bases, and 14 bases separated the two germline ends. The CDR3 covers 14 residues. From germline, CDR1 is SGHDT and CDR2 YYEEEE. The CDR3 region is CASSLVGAGDGYTF. DNA for the CDR3: TGTGCCAGCAGCTTAGTAGGCGCGGGGGATGGCTACACCTTC.

This chain joins TRBV4-3 and TRBJ1-1; the D gene is possibly TRBD1 (5 bases). CDR1 is LGHNA and CDR2 is YSLEER in the germline V gene. This CDR3 contains 15 residues. Trimming shortened V by 0 bases and J by 0 bases, and 8 bases separated the two germline ends. DNA for the CDR3: TGCGCCAGCAGCCAAGATTCAGGGCTGAACACTGAAGCTTTCTTT. Residues: CASSQDSGLNTEAFF.

V usage is TRBV6-6 and J usage is TRBJ1-2; TRBD1 matches 7 bases. CDR3 length: 15 amino acids. Germline-derived CDR1 and CDR2 are MNHNY and SVGAGI (reference sequence). Trimming removed 0 bases from V and 8 bases from J; junction bases left unmatched: 9. The CDR3 DNA reads TGTGCCAGCAGTTACTCCCCGACAGGGATGGAGGGCTACACCTTC. This translates into CASSYSPTGMEGYTF.

This clone has a single count. This rearrangement joins TRBV2 to TRBJ1-3, with 7 bases identical to TRBD1. This CDR3 region has 17 residues. Germline-derived CDR1 and CDR2 are SNHLY and FYNNEI. Unmatched junction bases numbered 12, after V lost 7 bases and J lost 0 bases. CDR3 sequence reads: CASIQTGQPVSGNTIYF. The CDR3 DNA is TGTGCCAGCATCCAAACGGGACAGCCAGTCTCTGGAAACACCATATATTTT.

V gene TRBV6-5 combines with J gene TRBJ1-4; D is ambiguous. This CDR3 contains 16 residues. CDR1 MNHEY and CDR2 SVGAGI come from the germline V gene. Deletions cut 2 bases from V and 11 bases from J, with 21 bases between. The CDR3 sequence: CASSYDPRPPREKLFF. CDR3 sequence (DNA): TGTGCCAGCAGTTACGATCCTCGGCCCCCAAGAGAGAAACTGTTTTTT.

This chain links TRBV5-1 with TRBJ1-1; 7 nucleotides line up with TRBD1. The V segment lost 3 bases and the J segment 1 base; nucleotides outside the gene matches: 3. Per the germline V gene, CDR1 is SGHRS and CDR2 is YFSETQ. CDR3 length: 14 amino acids. Here the CDR3 DNA reads TGCGCCAGCAGCTCGAACAGGGGGAACACTGAAGCTTTCTTT. As protein: CASSSNRGNTEAFF.

This rearrangement joins TRBV28 to TRBJ2-4; D is uncertain. V lost 7 bases, J lost 2 bases, and 24 bases lay in between. The CDR3 has 18 residues. Per germline, CDR1 MDHEN and CDR2 SYDVKM. CDR3 region: CASTSTITFFGTKNIQYF. CDR3 coding DNA: TGTGCCAGCACCTCAACAATTACTTTTTTTGGGACCAAAAACATTCAGTACTTC. The full variable domain, completed using reference TRBV28 and TRBJ2-4, is DVKVTQSSRYLVKRTGEKVFLECVQDMDHENMFWYRQDPGLGLRLIYFSYDVKMKEKGDIPEGYSVSREKKERFSLILESASTNQTSMYLCASTSTITFFGTKNIQYFGAGTRLSVL.

The chain combines TRBV9 with TRBJ2-7; the D is unclear. The CDR3 sequence is 15 residues long. From germline, CDR1 is SGDLS and CDR2 YYNGEE. Trimming left V 2 bases short and J 0 bases short, with 12 bases between. CDR3 in amino acids: CASSVTPASSYEQYF. The CDR3 DNA sequence: TGTGCCAGCAGCGTCACCCCGGCCAGCTCCTACGAGCAGTACTTC.

This chain connects TRBV7-9 to TRBJ1-2; the D is unclear. CDR3 length: 11 amino acids. V shed 7 bases and J shed 4 bases, with 7 bases lying between them. CDR1 SEHNR and CDR2 FQNEAQ come from the germline V gene (reference sequence). CDR3 coding DNA: TGTGCCAGCACCAGAAGCTATGGCTACACCTTC. This sequence encodes CASTRSYGYTF.

The chain links TRBV27 to TRBJ2-7; the D gene is possibly TRBD2 (5 bases). CDR1 MNHEY and CDR2 SMNVEV come from the germline V gene (reference sequence). This CDR3 is built from 12 residues. The V end was cut by 8 bases, the J end by 2 bases, with 10 bases between. CDR3 region: CASGLGTYEQYF. CDR3 DNA sequence: TGTGCCAGCGGACTGGGCACCTACGAGCAGTACTTC.

This chain joins TRBV19 and TRBJ2-1; D remains ambiguous. This CDR3 comprises 12 residues. Trimming shortened V by 4 bases and J by 6 bases, and 7 bases separated the two germline ends. Per germline, CDR1 LNHDA and CDR2 SQIVND (reference sequence). CDR3 sequence (DNA): TGTGCCAGTAGTAAAAGCCCCAATGAGCAGTTCTTC. Protein product: CASSKSPNEQFF.

This rearrangement joins TRBV28 to TRBJ1-2; 7 bases line up with TRBD1. The V and J ends lost 4 bases and 4 bases, in that order; junction bases with no gene match: 12. The CDR3 covers 16 residues. Germline V gene sequence: CDR1 MDHEN, CDR2 SYDVKM. CDR3 region: CASSYARGDVSYGYTF. CDR3 DNA: TGTGCCAGCAGTTATGCCAGGGGGGACGTCAGCTATGGCTACACCTTC.

The V gene is TRBV7-9, the J gene TRBJ2-1; 11 nucleotides agree with TRBD2. V gave up 3 bases and J gave up 9 bases; unmatched junction bases: 4. The V gene's germline CDR1 is SEHNR and CDR2 FQNEAQ (reference sequence). CDR3 size: 14 residues. CDR3 nucleotides: TGTGCCAGCAGCTTTAGTAGCGGGGGGGCTGAGCAGTTCTTC. This gives the protein CASSFSSGGAEQFF.

V is TRBV7-9 and J is TRBJ1-6; weak D call: TRBD1 (5 bases). V lost 1 base, J lost 7 bases, and 14 bases lay in between. The CDR3 sequence is 16 residues long. Germline CDR1 and CDR2: SEHNR and FQNEAQ (reference sequence). CDR3 region: CASSLDGRGGNSPLHF. The CDR3 bases are TGTGCCAGCAGCTTAGATGGGAGGGGAGGAAATTCACCCCTCCACTTT.

The rearrangement uses TRBV28 and TRBJ1-1, with 8 bases matching TRBD1. Trimming at V came to 3 bases and at J to 0 bases, leaving 9 bases not matched to a gene. Germline CDR1 and CDR2: MDHEN and SYDVKM. CDR3 length: 17 residues. The CDR3 protein is CASSLWGTGTMNTEAFF. In nucleotides, the CDR3 is TGTGCCAGCAGTTTGTGGGGGACAGGTACCATGAACACTGAAGCTTTCTTT.